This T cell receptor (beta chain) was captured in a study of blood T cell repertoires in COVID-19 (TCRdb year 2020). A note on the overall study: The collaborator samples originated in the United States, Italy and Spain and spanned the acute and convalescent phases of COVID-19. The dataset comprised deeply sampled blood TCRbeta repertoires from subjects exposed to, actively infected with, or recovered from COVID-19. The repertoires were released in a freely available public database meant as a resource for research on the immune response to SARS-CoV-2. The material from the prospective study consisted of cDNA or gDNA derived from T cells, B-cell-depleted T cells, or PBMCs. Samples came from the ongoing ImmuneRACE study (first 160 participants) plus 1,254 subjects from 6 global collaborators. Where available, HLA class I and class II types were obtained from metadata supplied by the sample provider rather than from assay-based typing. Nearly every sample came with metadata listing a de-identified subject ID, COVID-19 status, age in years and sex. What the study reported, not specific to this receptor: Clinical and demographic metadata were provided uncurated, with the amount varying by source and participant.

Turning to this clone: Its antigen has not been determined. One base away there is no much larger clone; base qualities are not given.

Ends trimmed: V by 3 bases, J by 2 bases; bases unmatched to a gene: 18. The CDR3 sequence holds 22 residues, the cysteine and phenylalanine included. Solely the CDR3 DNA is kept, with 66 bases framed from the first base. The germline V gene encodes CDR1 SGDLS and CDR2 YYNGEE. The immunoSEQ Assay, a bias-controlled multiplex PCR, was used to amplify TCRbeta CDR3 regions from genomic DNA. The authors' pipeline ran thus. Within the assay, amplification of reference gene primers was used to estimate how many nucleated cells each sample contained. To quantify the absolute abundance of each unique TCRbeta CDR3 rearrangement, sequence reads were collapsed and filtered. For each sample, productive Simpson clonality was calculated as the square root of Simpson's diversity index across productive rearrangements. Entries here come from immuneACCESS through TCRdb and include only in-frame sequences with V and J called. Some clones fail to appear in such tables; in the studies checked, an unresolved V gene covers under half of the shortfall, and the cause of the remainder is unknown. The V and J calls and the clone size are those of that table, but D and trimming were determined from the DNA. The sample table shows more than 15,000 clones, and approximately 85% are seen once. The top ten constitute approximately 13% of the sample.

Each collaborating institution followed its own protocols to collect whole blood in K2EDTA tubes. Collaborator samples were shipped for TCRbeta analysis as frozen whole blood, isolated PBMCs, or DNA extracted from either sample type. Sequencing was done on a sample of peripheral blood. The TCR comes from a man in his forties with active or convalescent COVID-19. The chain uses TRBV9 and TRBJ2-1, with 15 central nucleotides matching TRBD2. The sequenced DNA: TGTGCCAGCAGCGCCAAGAAAGCCGGACTAGCGGGGGGGAGTGGAGCCTACAATGAGCAGTTCTTC. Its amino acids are CASSAKKAGLAGGSGAYNEQFF.